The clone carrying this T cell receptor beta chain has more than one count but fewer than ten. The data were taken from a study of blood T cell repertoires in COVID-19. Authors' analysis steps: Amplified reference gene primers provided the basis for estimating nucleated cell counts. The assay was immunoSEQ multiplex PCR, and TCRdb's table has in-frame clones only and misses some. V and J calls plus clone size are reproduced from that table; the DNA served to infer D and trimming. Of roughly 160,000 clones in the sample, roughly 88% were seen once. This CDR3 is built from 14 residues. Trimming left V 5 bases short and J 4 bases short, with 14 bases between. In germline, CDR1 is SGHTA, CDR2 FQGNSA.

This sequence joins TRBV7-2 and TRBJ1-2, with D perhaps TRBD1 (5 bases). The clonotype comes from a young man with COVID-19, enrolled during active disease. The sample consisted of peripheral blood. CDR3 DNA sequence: TGTGCCAGCAGCCCCTGGGTCCAGGGCTATGGCTACACCTTC. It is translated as CASSPWVQGYGYTF.